The next 32 T cell receptor beta chains were all read from a single sample in a study of Ad26.COV2.S vaccination and SARS-CoV-2 variants (dated by TCRdb to the early 2020s). The library was built by means of the immunoSEQ multiplex PCR assay. The clones in this table, taken by TCRdb from immuneACCESS, are in-frame only. Not every clone is retained; where verified, under half of the shortfall comes from an unresolved V gene, and the cause of the rest is unknown. The sample includes 350,000 to 450,000 clones, with about 83% observed a single time. The top ten clonotypes cover around 7.4% of the sample. Sample treatment or condition, as interpreted from the label and publication: some 20 received Ad26.COV2.S at low or high dose, single or two shots; about 5 received placebo; per-sample allocation not given. Repertoires of vaccine and placebo recipients were sequenced from samples taken on day 63 after the first injection.

The specimen was peripheral blood, collected in a trial of Ad26.COV2.S vaccine versus placebo. These receptors originate from a person aged 18-60 years who received the Ad26.COV2.S COVID-19 vaccine or a placebo.

The chain combines TRBV18 with TRBJ1-2; 7 positions match TRBD1. V gave up 2 bases and J gave up 3 bases; unmatched junction bases: 6. This CDR3 spans 15 amino acids. CDR1 KGHSH and CDR2 LQKENI come from the germline V gene. This CDR3 reads CASSPSGRGDYGYTF. The CDR3 nucleotides read TGTGCCAGCTCACCATCGGGCAGGGGGGACTATGGCTACACCTTC.

This chain links TRBV4-1 with TRBJ1-5; TRBD1 matches 7 bases. Per germline, CDR1 MGHRA and CDR2 YSYEKL. The V gene end was trimmed by 5 bases and the J gene end by 8 bases; junction bases not matched to a gene: 6. The CDR3 sequence is 13 residues long. The DNA of the CDR3 is TGCGCCAGCAGCACAGGGGCTTTGGAGCCCCAGCATTTT. It codes for CASSTGALEPQHF.

This chain joins TRBV4-1 and TRBJ1-6, with D maybe TRBD1 (5 bases). The CDR3 covers 17 residues. Trimming removed 4 bases from V and 6 bases from J, with 19 bases in between. Germline V gene sequence: CDR1 MGHRA, CDR2 YSYEKL. Here the CDR3 reads CASSPIRGAKGNSPLHF. The DNA for the CDR3 is TGCGCCAGCAGCCCCATCAGAGGGGCGAAGGGTAATTCACCCCTCCACTTT.

This rearrangement joins TRBV5-6 to TRBJ1-4; D gene uncertain. CDR3 length: 15 amino acids. V was clipped by 3 bases and J by 6 bases, with 15 bases between them. Looked up from germline, CDR1 is SGHDT and CDR2 is YYEEEE. The CDR3, as DNA: TGTGCCAGCAGCTGGTCTTTAGAAGTTTATGAAAAACTGTTTTTT. Translation: CASSWSLEVYEKLFF.

The gene calls are TRBV28 and TRBJ2-7; 10 positions agree with TRBD1. Germline lookup yields CDR1 MDHEN and CDR2 SYDVKM. V dropped 7 bases and J dropped 3; count of bases not matched to a gene: 6. The CDR3 is 14 residues long. The CDR3 sequence is CASTPTGGNYEQYF. In nucleotides, the CDR3 is TGTGCCAGCACCCCGACAGGGGGCAACTACGAGCAGTACTTC. Looking up the rest from reference TRBV28 and TRBJ2-7 gives the full variable domain: DVKVTQSSRYLVKRTGEKVFLECVQDMDHENMFWYRQDPGLGLRLIYFSYDVKMKEKGDIPEGYSVSREKKERFSLILESASTNQTSMYLCASTPTGGNYEQYFGPGTRLTVT.

The chain recombines TRBV7-2 with TRBJ2-7; 7 bases fit TRBD1. This CDR3 has 15 residues. V dropped 5 bases and J dropped 2; count of bases not matched to a gene: 9. CDR1 and CDR2 from the germline V gene are SGHTA and FQGNSA. The CDR3 is CASSRDRFTTYEQYF. In DNA, the CDR3 is TGTGCCAGCAGCCGGGACAGATTCACAACCTACGAGCAGTACTTC.

The chain carries TRBV18 and TRBJ2-5; D may be TRBD2 (6 bases). The CDR3 runs to 14 residues. Germline V gene lookup returns CDR1 KGHSH and CDR2 LQKENI. V lost 5 bases to trimming and J lost 4 bases, with 14 bases between them. CDR3 region: CASSGLQEGETQYF. CDR3 sequence (DNA): TGTGCCAGCTCAGGACTCCAGGAGGGAGAGACCCAGTACTTC.

The chain links TRBV2 to TRBJ1-1; 8 bases are shared with TRBD1. Germline V gene data show CDR1 as SNHLY and CDR2 as FYNNEI. The V gene end was trimmed by 4 bases and the J gene end by 2 bases; junction bases not matched to a gene: 6. The CDR3 extends over 15 amino acids. DNA for the CDR3: TGTGCCAGCAGTGCCTTGGACAGGGCTAACACTGAAGCTTTCTTT. Encoded protein: CASSALDRANTEAFF.

J is TRBJ2-2 and V is TRBV19; 9 bases are shared with TRBD1. Germline lookup yields CDR1 LNHDA and CDR2 SQIVND (reference sequence). The CDR3 is 13 residues long. The J segment lost 3 bases and the V segment lost 9 bases, leaving 2 bases of the junction unmatched. This CDR3 is CASTGGYTGELFF. As DNA, the CDR3 is TGTGCCAGCACAGGGGGCTACACCGGGGAGCTGTTTTTT.

This chain links TRBV27 with TRBJ2-7, with D perhaps given as TRBD1 or TRBD2 (5 bases each). Germline CDR1 and CDR2: MNHEY and SMNVEV (reference sequence). This CDR3 contains 14 residues. V lost 6 bases, J lost 7 bases, and 19 bases lay in between. The CDR3 DNA reads TGTGCCAGCAGGCAGACAGACTACTCGTGGGAGCAGTACTTC. Its translation: CASRQTDYSWEQYF.

As DNA, the CDR3 is TGTGCCAGCAGCCGGAAAAGACAGGCGGAGACCCAGTACTTC. It specifies CASSRKRQAETQYF. The chain couples TRBV7-2 to TRBJ2-5; TRBD1 is a possible D gene (6 bases). V dropped 5 bases and J dropped 5 bases, with 15 bases sitting between them. Germline-derived CDR1 and CDR2 are SGHTA and FQGNSA. This CDR3 contains 14 residues.

The rearrangement links TRBV5-1 to TRBJ1-1; a possible D gene is TRBD1 (5 bases). Deletions cut 0 bases from V and 4 bases from J, with 7 bases between. The CDR3 has 13 amino acids. Germline CDR1 is SGHRS and CDR2 is YFSETQ. Here the CDR3 reads CASSLVGVTEAFF. For the CDR3, the DNA is TGCGCCAGCAGCTTGGTAGGGGTCACTGAAGCTTTCTTT.

The rearrangement uses TRBV25-1 and TRBJ2-5; 12 nucleotides match TRBD2. With V trimmed by 6 bases and J by 4 bases, 3 bases remained unmatched. The CDR3 extends over 14 amino acids. The germline V gene has CDR1 MGHDK and CDR2 SYGVNS. The CDR3 is CASRQLAGGETQYF. CDR3 sequence (DNA): TGTGCCAGCAGGCAACTAGCGGGAGGAGAGACCCAGTACTTC.

The chain couples TRBV7-2 to TRBJ1-2, with D perhaps matching TRBD1 (6 bases). This CDR3 comprises 13 residues. Trimming removed 7 bases at V and 8 bases at J, with 17 bases between. CDR1 and CDR2 (germline): SGHTA, FQGNSA. CDR3 nucleotides: TGTGCCAGCAACCTAGGGGGGGCTCGGGGCTACACCTTC. The encoded protein is CASNLGGARGYTF.

The chain recombines TRBV5-5 with TRBJ1-6; weak D call: TRBD1 (6 bases). The CDR3 extends over 14 amino acids. The germline V gene encodes CDR1 SGHKS and CDR2 YYEKEE (reference sequence). V lost 4 bases and J lost 6, with 11 bases in between. The CDR3 region has the DNA TGTGCCAGCAGCCAACAGGGACCTAATTCACCCCTCCACTTT. Residues: CASSQQGPNSPLHF.

The chain uses TRBV5-1 and TRBJ2-1; 11 bases align to TRBD2. V was pared by 2 bases and J by 6 bases, with 7 bases of the junction left unmatched. This CDR3 is built from 16 residues. Germline lookup yields CDR1 SGHRS and CDR2 YFSETQ. The CDR3 loop is CASSLLAGVIFNEQFF. The CDR3 coding sequence is TGCGCCAGCAGCTTACTAGCGGGAGTAATTTTCAATGAGCAGTTCTTC.

The chain has TRBV6-6 and TRBJ2-5; TRBD1 agrees at 8 bases. Germline values: CDR1 MNHNY, CDR2 SVGAGI (reference sequence). There are 16 residues in the CDR3. J was trimmed by 5 bases and V by 2 bases; bases with no gene match: 10. CDR3 sequence reads: CASSYALFNRGETQYF. CDR3 bases: TGTGCCAGCAGTTACGCACTATTCAACAGGGGGGAGACCCAGTACTTC.

The chain is built from TRBV5-6 and TRBJ2-3, with D uncertain. Trimming pared 0 bases from V and 2 bases from J, leaving 10 bases between. This CDR3 has 15 amino acids. Germline CDR1 is SGHDT and CDR2 is YYEEEE. CDR3 coding DNA: TGTGCCAGCAGCTTGGCCGGTGCGCTCACAGATACGCAGTATTTT. Translating it yields CASSLAGALTDTQYF.

The gene calls are TRBV29-1 and TRBJ1-2, with TRBD1 matching 7 bases. J gave up 8 bases and V 7 bases, and 13 bases lay outside the gene matches. From germline, CDR1 is SQVTM and CDR2 ANQGSEA. The CDR3 extends over 13 amino acids. The CDR3 nucleotides read TGCAGCGCTACTACAGGGGAGAACGACGGCTACACCTTC. Its translation: CSATTGENDGYTF.

The CDR3 loop is CASNGGPWGKETQYF. Written as DNA, the CDR3 is TGTGCCAGCAACGGGGGCCCGTGGGGTAAAGAGACCCAGTACTTC. The chain couples TRBV2 to TRBJ2-5; D tentatively reads TRBD1 or TRBD2 (6 bases each). This CDR3 is built from 15 residues. V lost 7 bases and J lost 3, with 18 bases in between. The V gene's germline CDR1 is SNHLY and CDR2 FYNNEI.

V usage is TRBV6-6 and J usage is TRBJ2-1; the D gene is possibly TRBD2 (6 bases). The CDR3 is 15 residues long. V was pared by 5 bases and J by 0 bases, with 11 bases between. Germline CDR1 and CDR2: MNHNY and SVGAGI (reference sequence). In nucleotides, the CDR3 is TGTGCCAGCAGTGAGGTGGGGGGCTCCTACAATGAGCAGTTCTTC. Amino acids: CASSEVGGSYNEQFF.

CDR3 DNA: TGCGCCAGCAGCCGCGGGGATACGCAGTATTTT. Amino acids: CASSRGDTQYF. V usage is TRBV4-1 and J usage is TRBJ2-3; the D gene is possibly TRBD2 (5 bases). V was cut by 4 bases and J by 6 bases, with 5 bases left in between. Germline assignment: CDR1 MGHRA and CDR2 YSYEKL. CDR3 length: 11 amino acids.

This rearrangement joins TRBV4-1 to TRBJ2-7, with 10 bases identical to TRBD1. This CDR3 is built from 17 residues. V trimming: 1 base; J trimming: 5 bases; junction bases outside the gene matches: 11. Germline CDR1 MGHRA, CDR2 YSYEKL. This chain's CDR3 is CASSQGPGRDRGHEQYF. CDR3 sequence (DNA): TGCGCCAGCAGCCAAGGACCGGGTAGGGACAGGGGCCACGAGCAGTACTTC.

The gene calls are TRBV5-1 and TRBJ1-1, with D unresolved. CDR1 is SGHRS and CDR2 is YFSETQ in the germline V gene. This CDR3 is 14 amino acids long. The germline V and J ends were trimmed by 7 bases and 1 base, with 14 bases remaining between them. CDR3 sequence: CASGNGNPNTEAFF. The CDR3 coding sequence is TGCGCCAGCGGAAACGGGAACCCGAACACTGAAGCTTTCTTT.

This chain connects TRBV27 to TRBJ2-1; 16 positions match TRBD2. J gave up 10 bases and V 6 bases, and 12 bases lay outside the gene matches. In germline, CDR1 is MNHEY, CDR2 SMNVEV (reference sequence). The CDR3 spans 17 residues. In DNA, the CDR3 is TGTGCCAGCAGGTCTATGGGACTAGCGGGAGGGCCGTGGGAGCAGTTCTTC. Translated, it gives CASRSMGLAGGPWEQFF.

J is TRBJ1-1 and V is TRBV7-9; TRBD1 aligns across 11 bases. Germline assignment: CDR1 SEHNR and CDR2 FQNEAQ (reference sequence). The CDR3 has 13 amino acids. J gave up 7 bases and V 6 bases, and 4 bases lay outside the gene matches. This chain's CDR3 is CASRTGTGGEAFF. In DNA, the CDR3 is TGTGCCAGCAGAACCGGGACAGGGGGTGAAGCTTTCTTT. Supplemented by reference TRBV7-9 and TRBJ1-1, the full variable domain reads DTGVSQNPRHKITKRGQNVTFRCDPISEHNRLYWYRQTLGQGPEFLTYFQNEAQLEKSRLLSDRFSAERPKGSFSTLEIQRTEQGDSAMYLCASRTGTGGEAFFGQGTRLTVV.

This CDR3 is CASSSSLGPEYF. For the CDR3, the DNA is TGTGCCAGCAGTTCCTCCCTGGGTCCTGAGTACTTC. The J gene is TRBJ2-5, the V gene TRBV6-5; unclear D gene. Deletions cut 4 bases from V and 12 bases from J, with 15 bases between. The germline CDR1 and CDR2 sequences are MNHEY and SVGAGI. CDR3 length: 12 residues.

This chain uses TRBV4-3 with TRBJ1-2; D call uncertain. Per germline, CDR1 LGHNA and CDR2 YSLEER. The V end lost 4 bases, the J end lost 3 bases, and 9 bases lay between the germline ends. This CDR3 is built from 13 residues. The CDR3 DNA reads TGCGCCAGCAGCCTAGGCACAGACTATGGCTACACCTTC. It encodes CASSLGTDYGYTF.

The chain joins TRBV18 to TRBJ2-2; 8 bases align to TRBD1. Germline CDR1 reads KGHSH; CDR2 reads LQKENI. V lost 8 bases, J lost 0 bases, and 2 bases stayed unmatched. There are 14 residues in the CDR3. In DNA, the CDR3 is TGTGCCAGCCCGGACAGGGCGAACACCGGGGAGCTGTTTTTT. Amino acid sequence: CASPDRANTGELFF.

The chain has TRBV7-2 and TRBJ1-5; 7 nucleotides match TRBD1. Unmatched junction bases numbered 5, after V lost 2 bases and J lost 4 bases. The CDR3 consists of 15 residues. The germline V gene has CDR1 SGHTA and CDR2 FQGNSA. The DNA of the CDR3 is TGTGCCAGCAGCTTATCAGGGGGGGAGAATCAGCCCCAGCATTTT. Translated, it gives CASSLSGGENQPQHF.

This clone was recorded a few times. The rearrangement links TRBV2 to TRBJ1-5; D is unresolved. The germline gives CDR1 SNHLY, CDR2 FYNNEI. Trimming shortened V by 3 bases and J by 5 bases, and 8 bases separated the two germline ends. The CDR3 extends over 13 amino acids. CDR3 sequence (DNA): TGTGCCAGCAGTGAGCGGAACCATCAGCCCCAGCATTTT. Protein sequence: CASSERNHQPQHF.

The rearrangement links TRBV19 to TRBJ2-3; D remains ambiguous. CDR3 length equals 12 residues. Trimming took 9 bases from V and 1 from J, leaving 8 bases between them. CDR1 LNHDA and CDR2 SQIVND come from the germline V gene (reference sequence). The CDR3 sequence: CASGRRTDTQYF. The CDR3 DNA follows: TGTGCCAGCGGACGACGCACAGATACGCAGTATTTT.